Described below is a single T cell receptor beta chain sequence and its context. Antigen specificity is unknown. With 4 bases clipped from V and 5 bases from J, the junction kept 6 bases outside the gene matches. Germline V gene data show CDR1 as LGHNA and CDR2 as YNFKEQ. The CDR3 contains 14 residues. The entry originates in a study of cytotoxic CD8 clonotypes in ibrutinib-treated CLL. On the study more broadly: IGHV unmutated roughly 18; relapsed/refractory 10 to 11; treatment-naive roughly 15. Responses: roughly 24 partial, 2 complete; after median approximately six years, roughly 14 stayed remitted, some twelve progressed. After a median around 12 months on treatment (6 to 36), response samples were drawn. Study outcomes and limitations: T-cell clonality at baseline went above that of age-matched healthy donors and rose and fell with circulating CD8+ T-cell counts.

The data were produced by immunoSEQ multiplex PCR, yet TCRdb's version contains in-frame clones alone and is incomplete. Among about 25,000 clones, 55% to 70% were seen once, and the ten largest hold roughly 51%. The V and J genes are TRBV4-2 and TRBJ1-1, with TRBD1 identical over 8 bases. The material was PBMCs, obtained at disease progression, from a patient treated with ibrutinib. This clonotype was obtained from a human donor with chronic lymphocytic leukemia. The CDR3 protein is CASSPNRQGTEAFF. CDR3 nucleotides: TGTGCCAGCAGCCCGAATAGACAGGGGACTGAAGCTTTCTTT.